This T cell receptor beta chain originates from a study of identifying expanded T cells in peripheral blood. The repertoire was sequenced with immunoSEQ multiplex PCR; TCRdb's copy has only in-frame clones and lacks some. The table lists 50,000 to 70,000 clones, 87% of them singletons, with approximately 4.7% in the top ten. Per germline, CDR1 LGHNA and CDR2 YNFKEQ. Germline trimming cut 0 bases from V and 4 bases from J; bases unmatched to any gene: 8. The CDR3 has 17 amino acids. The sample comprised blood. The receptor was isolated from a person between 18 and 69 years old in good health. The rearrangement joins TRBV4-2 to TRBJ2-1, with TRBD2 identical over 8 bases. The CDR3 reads CASSQDVSGRGYNEQFF. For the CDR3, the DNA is TGTGCCAGCAGCCAAGACGTAAGCGGGAGAGGGTACAATGAGCAGTTCTTC.